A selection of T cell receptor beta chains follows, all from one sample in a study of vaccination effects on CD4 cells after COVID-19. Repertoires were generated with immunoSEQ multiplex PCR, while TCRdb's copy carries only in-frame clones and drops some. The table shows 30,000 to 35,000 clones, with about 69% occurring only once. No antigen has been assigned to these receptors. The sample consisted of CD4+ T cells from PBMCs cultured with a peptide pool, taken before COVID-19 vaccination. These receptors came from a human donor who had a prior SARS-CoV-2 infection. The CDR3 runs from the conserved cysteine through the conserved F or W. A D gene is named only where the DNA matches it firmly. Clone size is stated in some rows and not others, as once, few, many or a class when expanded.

DNA: TGCGCCAGCAGCCAACTAGGGTTCAATGAGCAGTTCTTC
CDR3: CASSQLGFNEQFF
J: TRBJ2-1
size: NA
D: NA
V: TRBV4-1

DNA: TGTGCCAGCAGCTTAGGGGACCACTATGGCTACACCTTC
CDR3: CASSLGDHYGYTF
J: TRBJ1-2
size: NA
D: NA
V: TRBV7-2

DNA: TGTGCCAGCAGCTTCGCACCGGGACAGGGTGAAAAACTGTTTTTT
CDR3: CASSFAPGQGEKLFF
J: TRBJ1-4
size: NA
D: TRBD1
V: TRBV5-5

DNA: TGTGCCAGCAGTTCCTCCGACAGGGTCTACGAGCAGTACTTC
CDR3: CASSSSDRVYEQYF
J: TRBJ2-7
size: once
D: TRBD1
V: TRBV6-6

DNA: TGTGCCAGCAGTCGCACCCCTGGGACTAGCGTTCAAGAGACCCAGTACTTC
CDR3: CASSRTPGTSVQETQYF
J: TRBJ2-5
size: NA
D: TRBD2
V: TRBV6-6

DNA: TGTGCCAGCAGCTTCCGGACTAGCGGCTCCTACAATGAGCAGTTCTTC
CDR3: CASSFRTSGSYNEQFF
J: TRBJ2-1
size: NA
D: TRBD2
V: TRBV7-8

DNA: TGTGCCAGCAGCCAATACGTCTCTGAAGCTTTCTTT
CDR3: CASSQYVSEAFF
J: TRBJ1-1
size: few
D: NA
V: TRBV16

DNA: TGCGCCAGCAGAGGGACTTCGGGGGCCAACGTCCTGACTTTC
CDR3: CASRGTSGANVLTF
J: TRBJ2-6
size: NA
D: NA
V: TRBV5-1

DNA: TGTGCCATCAGTGGGGGGAGAGGGGCCTACGAGCAGTACTTC
CDR3: CAISGGRGAYEQYF
J: TRBJ2-7
size: NA
D: NA
V: TRBV10-3

DNA: TGCGCCAGCAAGGACAGGGCCGTTGGGCGGATTGAAGCTTTCTTT
CDR3: CASKDRAVGRIEAFF
J: TRBJ1-1
size: NA
D: TRBD1
V: TRBV5-1

DNA: TGTGCCAGTAGTGACAGGGTAGATTACGAGCAGTACTTC
CDR3: CASSDRVDYEQYF
J: TRBJ2-7
size: NA
D: TRBD1
V: TRBV19

DNA: TGTGCCTGGAGTGTCAGGCCGGGGCGATCCGGGGAGCTGTTTTTT
CDR3: CAWSVRPGRSGELFF
J: TRBJ2-2
size: NA
D: NA
V: TRBV30

DNA: TGTGCCAGCAGATATACAGGGACGGGATCTTTCTTT
CDR3: CASRYTGTGSFF
J: TRBJ1-1
size: NA
D: NA
V: TRBV12-3/TRBV12-4

DNA: TGTGCCAGCAGCTTAGCGGCCAGGGGGGTAAGCTCCTACGAGCAGTACTTC
CDR3: CASSLAARGVSSYEQYF
J: TRBJ2-7
size: NA
D: NA
V: TRBV7-8

DNA: TGTGCCAGCAAAGGGGCAGGGGTTTTACACGAGCAGTACTTC
CDR3: CASKGAGVLHEQYF
J: TRBJ2-7
size: NA
D: NA
V: TRBV6-5

DNA: TGCAGCGTTGGGGGGATGAACACTGAAGCTTTCTTT
CDR3: CSVGGMNTEAFF
J: TRBJ1-1
size: NA
D: NA
V: TRBV29-1

DNA: TGTGCCAGCAGCGAAAAACCGGGACTCGACTCCTACGAGCAGTACTTC
CDR3: CASSEKPGLDSYEQYF
J: TRBJ2-7
size: NA
D: NA
V: TRBV6-1

DNA: TGCGCCAGCAGCTTGACTGCCGGGGGCGGCTACACCTTC
CDR3: CASSLTAGGGYTF
J: TRBJ1-2
size: NA
D: NA
V: TRBV5-1

DNA: TGTGCCAGCAGCGCGGGTGCGGGAGAGGAAGATACGCAGTATTTT
CDR3: CASSAGAGEEDTQYF
J: TRBJ2-3
size: NA
D: TRBD2
V: TRBV13

DNA: TGTGCCACCAGCAGGCCGGATGGGGTGGGGGGGGCTTTCTTT
CDR3: CATSRPDGVGGAFF
J: TRBJ1-1
size: NA
D: NA
V: TRBV15

DNA: TGCGCCAGCAGCTTGGGAGTGTCTGGGGCCAACGTCCTGACTTTC
CDR3: CASSLGVSGANVLTF
J: TRBJ2-6
size: NA
D: NA
V: TRBV5-1

DNA: TGTGCCAGCAGCCAAGATCCTACGGACTTATGGGTCCTGACTTTC
CDR3: CASSQDPTDLWVLTF
J: TRBJ2-6
size: few
D: NA
V: TRBV3-1/TRBV3-2

DNA: TGTGCCAGCAGTTTTCAAGCCTATGGCTACACCTTC
CDR3: CASSFQAYGYTF
J: TRBJ1-2
size: NA
D: NA
V: TRBV6-2/TRBV6-3

DNA: TGTGCCAGCAGCCAATCGGTCGGGGTCTATGGCTACACCTTC
CDR3: CASSQSVGVYGYTF
J: TRBJ1-2
size: NA
D: NA
V: TRBV16

DNA: TGTGCCAGCAGCCAAGGGCCGGGACTAGGGACAGAGACCCAGTACTTC
CDR3: CASSQGPGLGTETQYF
J: TRBJ2-5
size: once
D: TRBD2
V: TRBV3-1/TRBV3-2

DNA: TGTGCCAGCAGCTTGGCTGGGACAGGAGAAGAGACCCAGTACTTC
CDR3: CASSLAGTGEETQYF
J: TRBJ2-5
size: NA
D: TRBD1
V: TRBV5-4

DNA: TGCAGTGCTAGTCGGGGACCCGTCAATAGCAATCAGCCCCAGCATTTT
CDR3: CSASRGPVNSNQPQHF
J: TRBJ1-5
size: NA
D: NA
V: TRBV20-1

DNA: TGTGCCAGCAGTTGGACCTGGGGAGTAGGTAATGAGCAGTTCTTC
CDR3: CASSWTWGVGNEQFF
J: TRBJ2-1
size: NA
D: NA
V: TRBV11-3

DNA: TGTGCCAGCAGTTTAGGACTAGCGGGCGCCTACGAGCAGTACTTC
CDR3: CASSLGLAGAYEQYF
J: TRBJ2-7
size: NA
D: TRBD2
V: TRBV27

DNA: TGTGCCACCAGCAGAGGCCGTGCCTCTGGGGCCAACGTCCTGACTTTC
CDR3: CATSRGRASGANVLTF
J: TRBJ2-6
size: NA
D: NA
V: TRBV15

DNA: TGCGCCAGCAGCTGGGGACAGGGAGGTGGCTACACCTTC
CDR3: CASSWGQGGGYTF
J: TRBJ1-2
size: few
D: TRBD1
V: TRBV5-1

DNA: TGCAGTGCTAGTCGGGACAGCAGCACAGATACGCAGTATTTT
CDR3: CSASRDSSTDTQYF
J: TRBJ2-3
size: few
D: TRBD1
V: TRBV20-1